Listed below are T cell receptor beta chains from one sample, sequenced in a study of OX40 agonist ivuxolimab in advanced cancers. Generated by immunoSEQ multiplex PCR, the TCRdb table keeps only in-frame clones and is missing some. This table has some 89,000 clones, roughly 80% appearing once. The specimen was CD4+ or CD8+ T cells sorted from blood, collected in a trial of the OX40 agonist ivuxolimab. These receptors were taken from an adult with an advanced solid tumor such as melanoma, head and neck, liver or kidney cancer. Both conserved end residues are part of each CDR3. A D gene is named only where the DNA matches it firmly. For some rows the clone size is stated as once, few or many, or as a class when expanded; others skip it.

.,TRBV10-2,TRBD2,TRBJ2-3,CASTEPGLAGGTDTQYF,TGCGCCAGCACCGAGCCGGGACTAGCGGGGGGCACAGATACGCAGTATTTT
.,TRBV30,TRBD1,TRBJ2-6,CACSHAGTGPLSGANVLTF,TGTGCCTGTTCTCATGCCGGGACAGGGCCCCTCTCTGGGGCCAACGTCCTGACTTTC
.,TRBV30,.,TRBJ2-3,CASTVESADTQYF,TGTGCCTCCACAGTGGAAAGCGCAGATACGCAGTATTTT
.,TRBV5-1,TRBD1,TRBJ2-5,CASSSPGQGRETQYF,TGCGCCAGCAGCTCACCGGGACAGGGTCGAGAGACCCAGTACTTC
once,TRBV7-3,.,TRBJ2-7,CASSLTRLVNEQYF,TGTGCCAGCAGCTTAACCCGACTAGTCAACGAGCAGTACTTC
.,TRBV5-4,TRBD1,TRBJ1-6,CASSKGTGNDSPLHF,TGTGCCAGCAGCAAAGGGACAGGCAACGATTCACCCCTCCACTTT
.,TRBV6-5,.,TRBJ2-7,CASSYSGSYEQYF,TGTGCCAGCAGTTACTCCGGTTCGTACGAGCAGTACTTC
.,TRBV18,TRBD1,TRBJ2-5,CASSSSTGGLKTQYF,TGTGCCAGCTCATCGAGTACAGGGGGATTAAAGACCCAGTACTTC
.,TRBV18,.,TRBJ2-5,CASSPAGAETQYF,TGTGCCAGCTCACCGGCAGGGGCCGAGACCCAGTACTTC
.,TRBV19,TRBD2,TRBJ2-3,CASSMGAGGIGDTQYF,TGTGCCAGTAGTATGGGAGCGGGGGGCATTGGAGATACGCAGTATTTT
.,TRBV10-3,.,TRBJ1-5,CAISEGGSNQPQHF,TGTGCCATCAGTGAGGGCGGGTCCAATCAGCCCCAGCATTTT
.,TRBV30,.,TRBJ1-4,CAWSIRQHEKLFF,TGTGCCTGGAGTATACGGCAGCATGAAAAACTGTTTTTT
.,TRBV6-1,.,TRBJ1-2,CASSVYGLGYTF,TGTGCCAGCAGTGTCTACGGGCTGGGCTACACCTTC
once,TRBV6-1,TRBD2,TRBJ2-5,CASKDLRGGRETQYF,TGTGCCAGCAAGGATCTACGGGGGGGCCGGGAGACCCAGTACTTC
.,TRBV5-4,.,TRBJ2-7,CASSPSGQRGAHEQYF,TGTGCCAGCAGCCCGAGTGGACAAAGGGGGGCCCACGAGCAGTACTTC
.,TRBV7-6,.,TRBJ2-7,CASSSASRGSYEQYF,TGTGCCAGCAGCTCCGCCTCTAGGGGCTCCTACGAGCAGTACTTC
.,TRBV6-1,.,TRBJ2-3,CASSETKFSTDTQYF,TGTGCCAGCAGTGAAACAAAGTTTAGCACAGATACGCAGTATTTT